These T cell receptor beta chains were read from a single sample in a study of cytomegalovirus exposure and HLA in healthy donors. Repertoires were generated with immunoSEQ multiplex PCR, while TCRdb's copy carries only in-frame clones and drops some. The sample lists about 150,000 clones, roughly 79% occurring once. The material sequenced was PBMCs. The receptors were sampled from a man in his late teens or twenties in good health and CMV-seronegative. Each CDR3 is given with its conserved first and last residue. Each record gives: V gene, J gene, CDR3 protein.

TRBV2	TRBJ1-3	CASSGQGRNTIYF
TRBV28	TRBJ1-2	CASSFRGGYTF
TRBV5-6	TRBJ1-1	CASSLQGGTTEAFF
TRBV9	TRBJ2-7	CASSPRDYEQYF
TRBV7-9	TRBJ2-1	CASSSGTGYHNEQFF
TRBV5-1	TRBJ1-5	CASSLEPGEQPQHF
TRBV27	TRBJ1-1	CASSLTGNTEAFF
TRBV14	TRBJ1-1	CASSQGIWTERDTEAFF
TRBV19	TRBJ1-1	CASSTRRRSEAFF
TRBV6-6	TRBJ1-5	CASSIGGSQPQHF
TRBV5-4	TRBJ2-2	CASSPAWATGELFF
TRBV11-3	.	CASSLGQGAGEQYF
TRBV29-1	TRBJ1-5	CSVGTPSQPQHF
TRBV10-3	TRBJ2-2	CAISPYTGELFF
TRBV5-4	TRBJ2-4	CASSPPGAAGNSQYF
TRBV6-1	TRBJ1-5	CASRAGQGEGTPQHF
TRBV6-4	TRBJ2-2	CASSSGQGATGELFF
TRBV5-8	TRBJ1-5	CASSAGTDPRNQPQHF
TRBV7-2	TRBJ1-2	CASSLEPPRGYTF
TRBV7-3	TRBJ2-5	CASSPTGQETQYF
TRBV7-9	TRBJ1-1	CASGPQYLRDTEAFF
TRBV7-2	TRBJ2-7	CASSTTSGGLSSYEQYF
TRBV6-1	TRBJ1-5	CAGRLGGSNQPQHF
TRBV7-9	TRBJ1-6	CASSPQGVADNSPLHF
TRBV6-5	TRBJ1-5	CASSYLGGDQPQHF
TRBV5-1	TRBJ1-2	CASSLGDSYGYTF
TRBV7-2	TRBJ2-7	CAIPSGGGYEQYF
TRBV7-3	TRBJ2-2	CASKPGPGGTGELFF
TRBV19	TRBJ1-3	CASSIQGSPGNTIYF
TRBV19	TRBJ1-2	CATNPGQGLSGYTF
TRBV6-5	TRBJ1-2	CASSLQGVYGYTF
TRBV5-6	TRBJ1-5	CASSGGQGGQPQHF
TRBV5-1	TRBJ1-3	CASSLTGMRGNTIYF
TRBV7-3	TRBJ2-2	CASSFAGGRPGELFF
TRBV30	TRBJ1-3	CAWVDSGSGNTIYF
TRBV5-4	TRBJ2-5	CASSSDSGARQETQYF
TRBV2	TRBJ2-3	CASSEDNRETDTQYF
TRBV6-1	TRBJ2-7	CASSGGRDTKYEQYF
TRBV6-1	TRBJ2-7	CASREQGSSYEQYF
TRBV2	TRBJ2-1	CASSGTGGVEQFF
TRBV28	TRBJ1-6	CASSLRDRSSYNSPLHF
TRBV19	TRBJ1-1	CASSIRDWATEAFF
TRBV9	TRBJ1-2	CASSGSAPNRENGYTF
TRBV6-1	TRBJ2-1	CASSGGSGGEWNEQFF
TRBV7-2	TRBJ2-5	CASSRPTSGGQETQYF